This entry describes one TCR beta chain. Its antigen is not identified. Repertoires were generated with immunoSEQ multiplex PCR, while TCRdb's copy carries only in-frame clones and drops some. The repertoire holds 330,000 or so clones, with approximately 74% as singletons. The sample originates from a study of shared clonotypes between healthy human individuals. The wider study: With ages of 18 to 49, the donors were a couple of women and three men. Study outcomes and limitations: The generation probabilities recorded for non-shared clonotypes fell below those of clonotypes shared by all four donors.

The CDR3 covers 14 residues. Trimming shortened V by 2 bases and J by 2 bases, and 8 bases separated the two germline ends. Germline CDR1 MNHEY, CDR2 SMNVEV (reference sequence). The investigators split CD4+ cells into a CD45RA+ naive subset and a CD45RA-negative memory subset. This chain links TRBV27 with TRBJ2-3; D is uncertain. The sequencing input was memory CD4+ T cells sorted from blood. Specified subset: CD45RA-negative fraction. This sequence was found in a man aged 30 to 39 in good health. The DNA for the CDR3 is TGTGCCAGCAGTTTAGGCGGATACACAGATACGCAGTATTTT. Translating it yields CASSLGGYTDTQYF.